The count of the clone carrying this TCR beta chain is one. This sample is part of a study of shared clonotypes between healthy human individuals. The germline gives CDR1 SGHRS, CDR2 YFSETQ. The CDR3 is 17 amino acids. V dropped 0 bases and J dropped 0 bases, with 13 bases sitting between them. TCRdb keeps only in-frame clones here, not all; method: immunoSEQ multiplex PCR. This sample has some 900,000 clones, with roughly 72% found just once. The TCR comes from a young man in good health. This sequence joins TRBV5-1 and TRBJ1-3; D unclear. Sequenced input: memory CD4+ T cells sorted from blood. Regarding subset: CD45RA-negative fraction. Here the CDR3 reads CASSLGPSTLSGNTIYF. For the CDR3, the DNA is TGCGCCAGCAGCTTGGGACCCTCTACCCTCTCTGGAAACACCATATATTTT.